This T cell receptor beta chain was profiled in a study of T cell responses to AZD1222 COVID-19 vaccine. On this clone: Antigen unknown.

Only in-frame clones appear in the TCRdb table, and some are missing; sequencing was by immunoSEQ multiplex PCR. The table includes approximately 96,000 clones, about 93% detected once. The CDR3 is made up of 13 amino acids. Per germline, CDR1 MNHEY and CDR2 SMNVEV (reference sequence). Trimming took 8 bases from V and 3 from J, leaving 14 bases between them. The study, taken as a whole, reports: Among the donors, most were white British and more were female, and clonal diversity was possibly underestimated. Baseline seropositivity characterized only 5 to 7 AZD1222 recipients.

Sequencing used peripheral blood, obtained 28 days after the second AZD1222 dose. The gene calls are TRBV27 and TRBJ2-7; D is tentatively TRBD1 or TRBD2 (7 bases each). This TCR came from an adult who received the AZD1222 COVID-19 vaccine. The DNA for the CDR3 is TGTGCCAGCGGGAGGGGGCAGGTCTACGAGCAGTACTTC. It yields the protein CASGRGQVYEQYF.